Listed here are 30 T cell receptor beta chains from one sample, sequenced in a study of human T cells and chemical hapten exposure. TCRdb ran MiXCR on the RACE reads and lists one entry per CDR3 protein. Here the sample spans 300,000 to 350,000 distinct CDR3 sequences, 5.5% to 8% being singletons. This sample's time point: patch test 1, 2 weeks after DPC sensitization. Specified treatment: therapeutic diphenylcyclopropenone sensitization with weekly scalp DPC. The sequencing here drew on whole blood, taken in connection with sensitization to the hapten diphenylcyclopropenone (DPC). These receptors were taken from a young woman with alopecia areata. Some clones in this sample may be carry-over from other donors' samples.

This clonotype was seen a handful of times. This chain joins TRBV7-2 and TRBJ1-5; D unresolved. V dropped 3 bases and J dropped 6 bases, with 12 bases sitting between them. The CDR3 is 14 residues long. From germline, CDR1 is SGHTA and CDR2 FQGNSA. The CDR3, as DNA: TGTGCCAGCAGCTTGTCCGGGTTGAGTCAGCCCCAGCATTTT. Amino acid sequence: CASSLSGLSQPQHF. The full variable domain, with the rest looked up from reference TRBV7-2 and TRBJ1-5, is GAGVSQSPSNKVTEKGKDVELRCDPISGHTALYWYRQSLGQGLEFLIYFQGNSAPDKSGLPSDRFSAERTGGSVSTLTIQRTQQEDSAVYLCASSLSGLSQPQHFGDGTRLSIL.

This clonotype showed up just a few times. This chain links TRBV6-2 or TRBV6-3 with TRBJ1-5; D possibly corresponds to TRBD1 (5 bases). The germline gives CDR1 MNHEY, CDR2 SVGEGT. The V gene lost 2 bases and the J gene lost 7 bases, with 12 bases spanning the gap. This CDR3 is 14 amino acids long. The CDR3 DNA reads as TGTGCCAGCAGTTACGGGCAGGGCCAACAGCCCCAGCATTTT. Its protein is CASSYGQGQQPQHF.

The chain links TRBV10-3 to TRBJ1-5, with D unclear. The CDR3 contains 13 residues. V shed 7 bases and J shed 5 bases, with 12 bases lying between them. CDR1 is ENHRY and CDR2 is SYGVKD in the germline V gene. Here the CDR3 reads CAITRRPDQPQHF. CDR3 coding DNA: TGTGCCATCACAAGACGGCCAGATCAGCCCCAGCATTTT.

This clonotype was observed at least ten times. The V and J genes are TRBV3-1 and TRBJ1-2; TRBD1 matches at 7 bases. V lost 1 base, J lost 14 bases, and 16 bases stayed unmatched. Germline CDR1 LGHDT, CDR2 YNNKEL (reference sequence). This CDR3 has 15 residues. This CDR3 reads CASSQAQGTAARKTF. The DNA for the CDR3 is TGTGCCAGCAGCCAAGCGCAGGGGACAGCTGCCCGTAAGACCTTC.

This clonotype has just a few counts. The chain employs TRBV28 and TRBJ2-5, with unresolved D. Trimming took off 4 bases at V and 5 bases at J, with 14 bases between the two ends. Per the germline V gene, CDR1 is MDHEN and CDR2 is SYDVKM. This CDR3 is built from 14 residues. In DNA form, the CDR3 reads TGTGCCAGCAGTTCGGACGCCCACCTTGAGACCCAGTACTTC. This encodes CASSSDAHLETQYF.

The chain has TRBV27 and TRBJ1-6, with 9 bases fitting TRBD1. Germline lookup yields CDR1 MNHEY and CDR2 SMNVEV (reference sequence). CDR3 size: 14 residues. V was clipped by 5 bases and J by 8 bases; unmatched bases: 4. DNA of the CDR3: TGTGCCAGCAGTACCGGGACAGGGCATTCACCCCTCCACTTT. Residues: CASSTGTGHSPLHF.

This clonotype has at least ten counts. The chain links TRBV6-2 or TRBV6-3 to TRBJ2-5; perhaps TRBD1 as D (5 bases). V gave up 9 bases and J gave up 7 bases, with 21 bases separating them. CDR3 length equals 14 residues. Germline V gene data show CDR1 as MNHEY and CDR2 as SVGEGT. CDR3 amino acids: CASDSLANGLTQYF. CDR3 DNA: TGTGCCAGTGACAGCCTCGCGAACGGATTGACCCAGTACTTC.

This rearrangement joins TRBV7-2 to TRBJ2-1, with D possibly TRBD1 on 5 matching bases. CDR1 is SGHTA, CDR2 FQGNSA, per germline. The V and J ends lost 0 bases and 5 bases respectively, with 14 bases between them. The CDR3 extends over 16 amino acids. Written as DNA, the CDR3 is TGTGCCAGCAGCTTAGCGTTGACAGAAACGAACAATGAGCAGTTCTTC. It is translated as CASSLALTETNNEQFF.

This clonotype was seen only a few times. The rearrangement joins TRBV6-2 or TRBV6-3 to TRBJ2-1; D is ambiguous. This CDR3 spans 14 amino acids. The V gene lost 3 bases and the J gene lost 4 bases, with 10 bases spanning the gap. The germline V gene encodes CDR1 MNHEY and CDR2 SVGEGT. CDR3 DNA sequence: TGTGCCAGCAGTTATGCCCTTGGGTACAATGAGCAGTTCTTC. This encodes CASSYALGYNEQFF.

The chain has TRBV5-1 and TRBJ2-2; TRBD1 is a possible D gene (5 bases). The CDR3 contains 16 residues. V was pared by 4 bases and J by 7 bases, with 20 bases between. Germline-derived CDR1 and CDR2 are SGHRS and YFSETQ. CDR3 residues: CASSVLSRDLSGELFF. The CDR3 nucleotides are TGCGCCAGCAGCGTGCTTAGCAGGGATCTGAGCGGGGAGCTGTTTTTT. The variable domain in full, completed from reference TRBV5-1 and TRBJ2-2, reads KAGVTQTPRYLIKTRGQQVTLSCSPISGHRSVSWYQQTPGQGLQFLFEYFSETQRNKGNFPGRFSGRQFSNSRSEMNVSTLELGDSALYLCASSVLSRDLSGELFFGEGSRLTVL.

This clonotype was seen at least ten times. The chain is built from TRBV7-8 and TRBJ2-3; 7 bases fit TRBD2. CDR3 length: 14 amino acids. In germline, CDR1 is SGHVS, CDR2 FQNEAQ. After removal of 7 bases from V and 4 bases from J, the junction contained 8 bases not matched to a gene. CDR3 bases: TGTGCCAGCACGGCTAGCGGTAGGGCAGATACGCAGTATTTT. Encoded protein: CASTASGRADTQYF.

The chain couples TRBV12-3 or TRBV12-4 to TRBJ2-3, with 7 bases lining up with TRBD2. The length of the CDR3 is 15 residues. V trimming: 6 bases; J trimming: 6 bases; junction bases outside the gene matches: 12. CDR3 amino acids: CASSTLAIAQDTQYF. The DNA of the CDR3 is TGTGCCAGCAGCACACTAGCGATCGCACAGGATACGCAGTATTTT.

This clonotype was seen repeatedly, ten times or more. The chain is built from TRBV12-3 or TRBV12-4 and TRBJ1-2; no definite D call. V was trimmed by 2 bases and J by 6 bases, leaving 19 bases between them. The CDR3 has 16 amino acids. The chain's CDR3 is CASSLSPMSGLDGYTF. Written as DNA, the CDR3 is TGTGCCAGCAGTTTATCGCCTATGTCGGGTCTTGATGGCTACACCTTC.

This clonotype came up a few times. This rearrangement joins TRBV11-1 to TRBJ2-1, with D tentatively TRBD2 (5 bases). CDR3 size: 14 residues. Germline CDR1 is SGHAT and CDR2 is FQDESV (reference sequence). Between the trimmed V and J ends, which lost 4 bases and 4 bases, there was a span of 11 bases. CDR3 sequence reads: CASSSIRGYNEQFF. DNA for the CDR3: TGTGCCAGCAGCTCAATACGGGGTTACAATGAGCAGTTCTTC.

The V gene is TRBV24-1, the J gene TRBJ1-5; D is unclear. From germline, CDR1 is KGHDR and CDR2 SFDVKD. This CDR3 is 14 amino acids long. V was shortened by 5 bases and J by 5 bases, with 12 bases between the two germline ends. The CDR3 DNA reads as TGTGCCACCAGTGGGGAGAGACTTGATCAGCCCCAGCATTTT. Amino acid sequence: CATSGERLDQPQHF.

The J gene is TRBJ2-2, the V gene TRBV10-2, with no clear D. The CDR3 extends over 14 amino acids. Trimming left V 2 bases short and J 5 bases short, with 9 bases between. Germline CDR1 is WSHSY and CDR2 is SAAADI. CDR3 residues: CASSEVFGTGELFF. The CDR3 DNA is TGCGCCAGCAGTGAGGTATTCGGTACCGGGGAGCTGTTTTTT.

This clonotype was observed many times. V usage is TRBV15 and J usage is TRBJ1-2, with TRBD1 matching over 9 bases. Germline assignment: CDR1 LNHNV and CDR2 YYDKDF (reference sequence). Trimming removed 1 base from V and 6 bases from J; junction bases left unmatched: 6. The CDR3 runs 15 residues. CDR3 DNA: TGTGCCACCAGCAGAGGTGGACAGGGGCTGGATGGCTACACCTTC. As protein: CATSRGGQGLDGYTF.

The CDR3 nucleotides read TGTGCCAGCAGTTGGAGACAGGGGAGGACTGAAGCTTTCTTT. Its protein is CASSWRQGRTEAFF. The chain uses TRBV27 and TRBJ1-1; the match to TRBD1 covers 8 bases. Per germline, CDR1 MNHEY and CDR2 SMNVEV (reference sequence). V shed 4 bases and J 5 bases; nucleotides not matched to a gene: 6. The CDR3 length is 14 residues.

This clonotype appeared many times. This rearrangement joins TRBV9 to TRBJ2-2; 7 nucleotides align to TRBD2. Looked up from germline, CDR1 is SGDLS and CDR2 is YYNGEE. V shed 0 bases and J 6 bases; nucleotides not matched to a gene: 2. This CDR3 spans 14 amino acids. Here the CDR3 DNA reads TGTGCCAGCAGCGTAGGGACTAGTTCCGGGGAGCTGTTTTTT. Translated, it gives CASSVGTSSGELFF.

This chain uses TRBV20-1 with TRBJ2-3; D gene ambiguous. CDR3 length equals 14 residues. Trimming pared 1 base from V and 1 base from J, leaving 9 bases between. Germline loops: CDR1 DFQATT, CDR2 SNEGSKA (reference sequence). The CDR3 loop is CSARASDGTDTQYF. The CDR3 bases are TGCAGTGCTAGAGCATCTGACGGCACAGATACGCAGTATTTT.

This clonotype appeared many times. This chain links TRBV4-2 with TRBJ2-3; TRBD2 is a possible D gene (5 bases). CDR1 and CDR2 (germline): LGHNA, YNFKEQ. The CDR3 runs 15 residues. Trimming pared 0 bases from V and 5 bases from J, leaving 12 bases between. CDR3 in amino acids: CASSQDWNAGDTQYF. As DNA, the CDR3 is TGTGCCAGCAGCCAAGATTGGAATGCGGGAGATACGCAGTATTTT.

The CDR3 is CASTPRAYSTTGDNSPLHF. CDR3 nucleotides: TGCGCCAGCACCCCACGCGCTTACTCGACAACCGGGGATAATTCACCCCTCCACTTT. The rearrangement links TRBV5-1 to TRBJ1-6; the D is unclear. The CDR3 spans 19 residues. V was clipped by 6 bases and J by 5 bases, with 27 bases between them. Germline V gives CDR1 SGHRS, CDR2 YFSETQ.

On this clonotype: It may be a read error: a sequence one base away is much more abundant. The J gene is TRBJ2-6, the V gene TRBV19, with a weak D call TRBD1 (7 bases). This CDR3 is 17 amino acids long. Germline CDR1 LNHDA, CDR2 SQIVND (reference sequence). The CDR3, as DNA: TGTGCCAGTAGTCGTCGGGGGACAGATGCTGGGGCCAACGTCCAGACTTTC. It encodes CASSRRGTDAGANVQTF.

This clonotype was seen ten or more times. The chain combines TRBV9 with TRBJ2-2; TRBD2 matches 10 bases. The CDR3 has 14 residues. The germline V gene encodes CDR1 SGDLS and CDR2 YYNGEE. After removal of 3 bases from V and 7 bases from J, the junction contained 3 bases not matched to a gene. The CDR3 here is CASSGSSGSGELFF. DNA of the CDR3: TGTGCCAGCAGCGGGTCTAGCGGGAGCGGGGAGCTGTTTTTT.

This clonotype has ten or more counts. The V and J genes are TRBV12-3 or TRBV12-4 and TRBJ1-6; D unclear. CDR3 size: 13 residues. V was cut by 7 bases and J by 4 bases, with 8 bases left in between. The CDR3 region is CASIPDYNSPLHF. The CDR3 bases are TGTGCCAGCATTCCGGATTATAATTCACCCCTCCACTTT.

This clonotype has only a few counts. CDR3 sequence (DNA): TGCGCCAGCAGCCAAGGGAGACTGGTTATCCATGAGCAGTTCTTC. Protein product: CASSQGRLVIHEQFF. The chain recombines TRBV4-3 with TRBJ2-1; D gene ambiguous. This CDR3 spans 15 amino acids. Trimming removed 1 base at V and 8 bases at J, with 15 bases between. Germline assignment: CDR1 LGHNA and CDR2 YSLEER.

The table lists this clonotype with a few counts. This chain connects TRBV12-3 or TRBV12-4 to TRBJ1-5, with TRBD1 as a possible D gene (6 bases). The CDR3 has 14 residues. The ends were cut back, 3 bases at V and 3 bases at J, with 9 bases in the middle. CDR3 loop: CASSFAGVNQPQHF. DNA of the CDR3: TGTGCCAGCAGTTTCGCAGGGGTCAATCAGCCCCAGCATTTT.

The V and J genes are TRBV20-1 and TRBJ2-2; unclear D gene. CDR1 DFQATT and CDR2 SNEGSKA come from the germline V gene (reference sequence). V was pared by 0 bases and J by 7 bases, with 9 bases between. This CDR3 contains 13 residues. CDR3 protein: CSARDTKGGELFF. DNA of the CDR3: TGCAGTGCTAGAGACACCAAAGGCGGGGAGCTGTTTTTT.

The chain couples TRBV11-2 to TRBJ1-6; D unresolved. Germline-derived CDR1 and CDR2 are SGHAT and FQNNGV. There are 17 residues in the CDR3. V was clipped by 5 bases and J by 0 bases, with 14 bases between them. The CDR3 loop is CASSLGLASSYNSPLHF. The CDR3 DNA sequence: TGTGCCAGCAGCCTTGGCTTGGCAAGCTCCTATAATTCACCCCTCCACTTT.

This clonotype was seen at least ten times. The genes are TRBV5-1 and TRBJ2-7, with D tentatively TRBD1 (6 bases). The CDR3 covers 15 residues. Looked up from germline, CDR1 is SGHRS and CDR2 is YFSETQ. Trimming shortened V by 3 bases and J by 0 bases, and 13 bases separated the two germline ends. CDR3 protein: CASSSGQPGSYEQYF. CDR3 bases: TGCGCCAGCAGCTCCGGACAGCCAGGCTCCTACGAGCAGTACTTC.